These 11 T cell receptor beta chains were sequenced from one sample in a study of cytomegalovirus exposure and HLA in healthy donors. Primers included in the PCR were 60 Vbeta and 13 Jbeta primers. Sequencing was performed with immunoSEQ multiplex PCR; in TCRdb, only in-frame clones are kept and a portion is missing. The table lists 150,000 or so clones, about 80% of them singletons. The sample comprised PBMCs. These receptors were obtained from a female donor in good health and CMV-seronegative.

The chain recombines TRBV19 with TRBJ1-5; 8 nucleotides match TRBD1. CDR3 length: 15 amino acids. The V gene end was trimmed by 6 bases and the J gene end by 0 bases; junction bases not matched to a gene: 4. The germline CDR1 and CDR2 sequences are LNHDA and SQIVND (reference sequence). CDR3 loop: CASRATGVSNQPQHF. The CDR3 DNA sequence: TGTGCCAGTAGGGCGACAGGGGTTAGCAATCAGCCCCAGCATTTT. Supplemented by reference TRBV19 and TRBJ1-5, the full variable domain reads DGGITQSPKYLFRKEGQNVTLSCEQNLNHDAMYWYRQDPGQGLRLIYYSQIVNDFQKGDIAEGYSVSREKKESFPLTVTSAQKNPTAFYLCASRATGVSNQPQHFGDGTRLSIL.

This rearrangement joins TRBV30 to TRBJ1-5; 10 bases are a match to TRBD1. Germline CDR1 and CDR2: GTSNPN and SVGIG (reference sequence). The CDR3 runs to 14 residues. After removal of 1 base from V and 5 bases from J, the junction contained 2 bases not matched to a gene. The CDR3 DNA follows: TGTGCCTGGAGTGCCGGACAGGGGGATCAGCCCCAGCATTTT. Its protein is CAWSAGQGDQPQHF. Full variable domain (rest looked up from reference TRBV30 and TRBJ1-5): SQTIHQWPATLVQPVGSPLSLECTVEGTSNPNLYWYRQAAGRGLQLLFYSVGIGQISSEVPQNLSASRPQDRQFILSSKKLLLSDSGFYLCAWSAGQGDQPQHFGDGTRLSIL.

The gene calls are TRBV4-1 and TRBJ1-5; 8 bases match TRBD1. This CDR3 region has 17 residues. The germline gives CDR1 MGHRA, CDR2 YSYEKL. V lost 0 bases, J lost 7 bases, and 11 bases stayed unmatched. CDR3 region: CASSQENPPQGAQPQHF. The CDR3 nucleotides read TGCGCCAGCAGCCAAGAGAATCCCCCGCAGGGGGCACAGCCCCAGCATTTT.

The rearrangement uses TRBV19 and TRBJ2-1; the D gene is possibly TRBD1 (5 bases). The germline V gene encodes CDR1 LNHDA and CDR2 SQIVND (reference sequence). This CDR3 has 14 residues. V lost 4 bases, J lost 9 bases, and 16 bases lay in between. The CDR3 here is CASSTQGPDAEQFF. The CDR3 DNA is TGTGCCAGTAGTACCCAGGGCCCGGACGCTGAGCAGTTCTTC.

The V gene is TRBV18, the J gene TRBJ2-1; a possible D gene is TRBD1 (6 bases). The CDR3 extends over 16 amino acids. The germline gives CDR1 KGHSH, CDR2 LQKENI. The V end lost 4 bases, the J end lost 5 bases, and 18 bases lay between the germline ends. CDR3: CASSQGQTSTNNEQFF. DNA for the CDR3: TGTGCCAGCTCACAAGGACAGACGAGTACAAACAATGAGCAGTTCTTC.

This chain joins TRBV9 and TRBJ2-7; D remains ambiguous. V lost 4 bases, J lost 0 bases, and 8 bases lay in between. Per the germline V gene, CDR1 is SGDLS and CDR2 is YYNGEE. This CDR3 spans 13 amino acids. Written as DNA, the CDR3 is TGTGCCAGCAGCCCTCAGGTCTCCTACGAGCAGTACTTC. Its protein product is CASSPQVSYEQYF.

A few counts support this clone. V is TRBV19 and J is TRBJ2-7, with D perhaps matching TRBD1 (6 bases). The germline V gene has CDR1 LNHDA and CDR2 SQIVND (reference sequence). The V and J ends lost 4 bases and 4 bases respectively, with 14 bases between them. CDR3 length equals 14 residues. CDR3 protein: CASSSELRGYEQYF. The CDR3 bases are TGTGCCAGTAGTAGCGAACTCAGGGGTTACGAGCAGTACTTC.

This chain links TRBV7-8 with TRBJ2-7, with a weak D call TRBD1 (5 bases). V dropped 1 base and J dropped 0 bases, with 10 bases sitting between them. The germline V gene encodes CDR1 SGHVS and CDR2 FQNEAQ. The CDR3 totals 15 residues. The CDR3, as DNA: TGTGCCAGCAGCTTAGTGCCCAGGGACTCCTACGAGCAGTACTTC. Amino acids: CASSLVPRDSYEQYF.

The chain has TRBV6-5 and TRBJ1-4; 9 bases match TRBD1. With 5 bases clipped from V and 7 bases from J, the junction kept 8 bases outside the gene matches. Germline values: CDR1 MNHEY, CDR2 SVGAGI. The CDR3 covers 15 residues. As DNA, the CDR3 is TGTGCCAGCAGTCGACCAGGACAGGGGTTTGAAAAACTGTTTTTT. Protein: CASSRPGQGFEKLFF.

The chain employs TRBV10-3 and TRBJ2-7, with TRBD2 matching 10 bases. The CDR3 covers 16 residues. With V trimmed by 4 bases and J by 3 bases, 9 bases remained unmatched. Germline-derived CDR1 and CDR2 are ENHRY and SYGVKD. The CDR3 region has the DNA TGTGCCATCAGTGGGGGGCTAGCGGGAGAAATCTACGAGCAGTACTTC. Translated: CAISGGLAGEIYEQYF.

The chain is built from TRBV4-1 and TRBJ1-2; 7 positions match TRBD1. The CDR3 spans 15 residues. V was clipped by 0 bases and J by 7 bases; unmatched bases: 8. From germline, CDR1 is MGHRA and CDR2 YSYEKL. DNA for the CDR3: TGCGCCAGCAGCCAAGACCCCGGGCAGGGGGGTGGCTACACCTTC. It translates to CASSQDPGQGGGYTF.